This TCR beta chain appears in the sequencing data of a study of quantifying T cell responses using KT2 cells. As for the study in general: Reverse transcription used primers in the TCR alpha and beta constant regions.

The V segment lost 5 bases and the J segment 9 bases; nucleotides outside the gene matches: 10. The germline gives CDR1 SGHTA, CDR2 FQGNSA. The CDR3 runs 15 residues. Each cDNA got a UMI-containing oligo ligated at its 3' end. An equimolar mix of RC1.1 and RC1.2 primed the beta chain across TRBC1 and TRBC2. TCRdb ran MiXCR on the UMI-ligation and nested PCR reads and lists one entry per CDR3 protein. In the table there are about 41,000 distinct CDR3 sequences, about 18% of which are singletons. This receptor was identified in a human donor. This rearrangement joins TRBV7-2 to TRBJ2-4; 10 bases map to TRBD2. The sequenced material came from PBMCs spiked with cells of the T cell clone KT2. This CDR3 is CASSRAGGPQGIQYF. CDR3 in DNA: TGTGCCAGCAGCCGAGCGGGGGGGCCTCAGGGCATTCAGTACTTC.